One sample yielded the 17 T cell receptor beta chains listed below, sequenced in a study of T cell changes during pregnancy in multiple sclerosis. TCRdb's copy holds only in-frame clones and misses some; the assay was immunoSEQ multiplex PCR. The table has 35,000 to 55,000 clones, 80% to 95% seen once. Sequencing input: peripheral blood. These receptors were taken from a female donor with multiple sclerosis, enrolled in a pregnancy study.

The gene calls are TRBV7-6 and TRBJ2-5; 7 bases fit TRBD1. J lost 1 base, V lost 4 bases, and 6 bases had no gene match. The CDR3 sequence is 15 residues long. Germline V CDR1 and CDR2: SGHVS, FNYEAQ. The CDR3 protein is CASSSHRGLQETQYF. DNA for the CDR3: TGTGCCAGCAGCTCTCACAGGGGTCTCCAAGAGACCCAGTACTTC.

The gene calls are TRBV30 and TRBJ2-4, with 9 bases fitting TRBD2. The CDR3 is 14 residues long. The junction had 4 bases not matched to a gene; V was cut back by 4 bases and J by 3 bases. CDR1 is GTSNPN, CDR2 SVGIG, per germline (reference sequence). CDR3 loop: CAWKSAGGKNIQYF. The CDR3 DNA reads TGTGCCTGGAAGTCAGCGGGAGGCAAAAACATTCAGTACTTC. The full variable domain, rest sourced from reference TRBV30 and TRBJ2-4, is SQTIHQWPATLVQPVGSPLSLECTVEGTSNPNLYWYRQAAGRGLQLLFYSVGIGQISSEVPQNLSASRPQDRQFILSSKKLLLSDSGFYLCAWKSAGGKNIQYFGAGTRLSVL.

This chain connects TRBV11-2 to TRBJ1-3; D gene ambiguous. CDR1 and CDR2 from the germline V gene are SGHAT and FQNNGV. Trimming shortened V by 2 bases and J by 0 bases, and 8 bases separated the two germline ends. The CDR3 sequence is 15 residues long. CDR3: CASSLQSLSGNTIYF. The CDR3 coding sequence is TGTGCCAGCAGCTTACAAAGCCTCTCTGGAAACACCATATATTTT.

The rearrangement links TRBV5-4 to TRBJ2-1; 12 bases match TRBD2. The CDR3 is 15 residues long. The ends lost 0 bases at V and 8 bases at J; junction bases unmatched: 3. Germline lookup yields CDR1 SGHNT and CDR2 YYREEE (reference sequence). CDR3 amino acids: CASSLGLAGDDEQFF. The CDR3 bases are TGTGCCAGCAGCTTGGGACTAGCGGGAGACGATGAGCAGTTCTTC.

The rearrangement uses TRBV10-2 and TRBJ2-1, with 9 bases lining up with TRBD2. Germline values: CDR1 WSHSY, CDR2 SAAADI. The junction had 12 bases not matched to a gene; V was cut back by 6 bases and J by 3 bases. CDR3 length: 17 residues. The CDR3 loop is CASRRDRAGGGYNEQFF. The CDR3 region has the DNA TGCGCCAGCAGGAGGGATAGGGCGGGAGGGGGCTACAATGAGCAGTTCTTC.

V and J are TRBV23-1 and TRBJ1-3, with a tentative D call TRBD1 (5 bases). TRBV23-1 is labeled an ORF, and its function is uncertain. Trimming shortened V by 0 bases and J by 2 bases, and 17 bases separated the two germline ends. There are 18 residues in the CDR3. The CDR3 reads CASSQSQPRASAGNTIYF. The CDR3 DNA reads as TGCGCCAGCAGTCAATCGCAGCCCAGGGCGTCGGCTGGAAACACCATATATTTT.

The rearrangement joins TRBV11-2 to TRBJ2-2, with D uncertain. The V gene lost 3 bases and the J gene lost 4 bases, with 6 bases spanning the gap. The CDR3 is 13 residues long. CDR1 SGHAT and CDR2 FQNNGV come from the germline V gene. This chain's CDR3 is CASSLFGTGELFF. CDR3 DNA sequence: TGTGCCAGCAGCTTGTTTGGCACCGGGGAGCTGTTTTTT. The whole variable domain, remainder taken from reference TRBV11-2 and TRBJ2-2, is EAGVAQSPRYKIIEKRQSVAFWCNPISGHATLYWYQQILGQGPKLLIQFQNNGVVDDSQLPKDRFSAERLKGVDSTLKIQPAKLEDSAVYLCASSLFGTGELFFGEGSRLTVL.

The chain carries TRBV6-4 and TRBJ2-1, with D maybe TRBD2 (6 bases). V lost 3 bases, J lost 8 bases, and 11 bases lay in between. There are 13 residues in the CDR3. CDR1 MRHNA and CDR2 SNTAGT come from the germline V gene. The CDR3 reads CASSEGGIHEQFF. CDR3 nucleotides: TGTGCCAGCAGTGAAGGCGGGATCCATGAGCAGTTCTTC.

The DNA of the CDR3 is TGTGCCAGCAGTGTTACTAGTACGGGCTACGAGCAGTACTTC. Residues: CASSVTSTGYEQYF. The chain carries TRBV6-1 and TRBJ2-7, with a tentative D call TRBD2 (5 bases). Germline V gene data show CDR1 as MNHNS and CDR2 as SASEGT. V gave up 4 bases and J gave up 3 bases, with 13 bases separating them. The CDR3 runs 14 residues.

The rearrangement joins TRBV6-1 to TRBJ2-1; 10 bases map to TRBD2. Germline V CDR1 and CDR2: MNHNS, SASEGT. This CDR3 spans 14 amino acids. With V trimmed by 5 bases and J by 5 bases, 3 bases remained unmatched. As DNA, the CDR3 is TGTGCCAGCAGTTCTAGCGGGAGACACAATGAGCAGTTCTTC. This translates into CASSSSGRHNEQFF.

The chain couples TRBV29-1 to TRBJ2-1, with a possible D match to TRBD1 (6 bases). CDR3 length equals 13 residues. In germline, CDR1 is SQVTM, CDR2 ANQGSEA. V was cut by 8 bases and J by 5 bases, with 16 bases left in between. CDR3 residues: CSPRGGVHNEQFF. As DNA, the CDR3 is TGCAGCCCCCGAGGGGGAGTTCACAATGAGCAGTTCTTC.

Only one count was recorded for this clone. The genes are TRBV19 and TRBJ2-7; TRBD1 aligns across 7 bases. Germline CDR1 LNHDA, CDR2 SQIVND (reference sequence). V lost 7 bases to trimming and J lost 3 bases; unmatched junction nucleotides: 21. CDR3 size: 18 residues. This CDR3 is CASIRPKLGGCWRYEQYF. The CDR3 coding sequence is TGTGCCAGTATCCGGCCAAAATTAGGGGGCTGCTGGCGCTACGAGCAGTACTTC.

The V call is TRBV19, the J call TRBJ2-5; 9 bases agree with TRBD2. The CDR3 is made up of 16 amino acids. CDR1 LNHDA and CDR2 SQIVND come from the germline V gene (reference sequence). V trimming: 5 bases; J trimming: 5 bases; junction bases outside the gene matches: 12. CDR3 DNA sequence: TGTGCCAGTAGTGCCCGACTAGCGGCGAAGAGGGAGACCCAGTACTTC. The encoded protein is CASSARLAAKRETQYF.

The V call is TRBV28, the J call TRBJ1-2; 8 bases align to TRBD1. Germline CDR1 is MDHEN and CDR2 is SYDVKM. The CDR3 extends over 15 amino acids. V shed 5 bases, J shed 6 bases, and the junction held 11 bases outside the gene matches. The CDR3 region is CASSPLGQAFHGYTF. The CDR3 DNA sequence: TGTGCCAGCAGTCCCCTGGGACAGGCGTTTCATGGCTACACCTTC.

The chain carries TRBV10-3 and TRBJ2-1; TRBD1 matches 7 bases. This CDR3 is 13 amino acids long. V shed 5 bases, J shed 5 bases, and the junction held 3 bases outside the gene matches. Germline CDR1 ENHRY, CDR2 SYGVKD. The CDR3 coding sequence is TGTGCCATCAGTCGAACAGGGGACAATGAGCAGTTCTTC. Translating it yields CAISRTGDNEQFF.

The CDR3 sequence is CSVLAGGAYEQYF. DNA of the CDR3: TGCAGCGTCCTAGCGGGAGGGGCCTACGAGCAGTACTTC. The chain joins TRBV29-1 to TRBJ2-7, with 12 bases matching TRBD2. The CDR3 is 13 residues long. The junction had 2 bases not matched to a gene; V was cut back by 6 bases and J by 2 bases. Germline values: CDR1 SQVTM, CDR2 ANQGSEA.

This chain connects TRBV5-1 to TRBJ1-1; D not resolved. Germline V gene lookup returns CDR1 SGHRS and CDR2 YFSETQ. With 0 bases removed from V and 1 base from J, the gap between germline ends came to 10 bases. This CDR3 comprises 15 residues. The CDR3 sequence: CASSLEGYGNTEAFF. In DNA, the CDR3 is TGCGCCAGCAGCTTGGAGGGATACGGGAACACTGAAGCTTTCTTT.